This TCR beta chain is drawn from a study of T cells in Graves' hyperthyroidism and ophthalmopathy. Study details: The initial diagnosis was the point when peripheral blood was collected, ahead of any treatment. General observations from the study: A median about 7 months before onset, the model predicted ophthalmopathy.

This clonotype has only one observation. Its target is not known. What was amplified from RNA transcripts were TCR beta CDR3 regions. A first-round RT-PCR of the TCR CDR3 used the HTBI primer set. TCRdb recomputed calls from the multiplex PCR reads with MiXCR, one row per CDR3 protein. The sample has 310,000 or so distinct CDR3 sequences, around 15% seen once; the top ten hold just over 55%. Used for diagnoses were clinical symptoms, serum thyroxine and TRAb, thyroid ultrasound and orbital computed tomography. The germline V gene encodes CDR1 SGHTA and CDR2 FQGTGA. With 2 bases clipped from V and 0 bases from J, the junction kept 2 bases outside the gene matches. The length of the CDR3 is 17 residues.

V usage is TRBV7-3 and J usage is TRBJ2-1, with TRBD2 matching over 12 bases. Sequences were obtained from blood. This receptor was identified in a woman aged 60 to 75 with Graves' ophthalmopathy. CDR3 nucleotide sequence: TGTGCCAGCAGCTTAGGACTAGCGGGATTCTCCTACAATGAGCAGTTCTTC. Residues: CASSLGLAGFSYNEQFF.